The source of this T cell receptor beta chain is a study of blood T cell repertoires in COVID-19. Across the whole study: Sites across the United States, Italy and Spain contributed samples from acute and convalescent COVID-19. The analysed material was cDNA or gDNA that came from T cells, B-cell-depleted T cells, or PBMCs.

TCRdb's copy holds only in-frame clones and misses some; the assay was immunoSEQ multiplex PCR. The repertoire includes some 300,000 clones, approximately 86% of them detected once, and 4.1% sits in the top ten. Germline V gene sequence: CDR1 SGHRS, CDR2 YFSETQ. This CDR3 is built from 15 residues. The ends were cut back, 2 bases at V and 5 bases at J, with 11 bases in the middle. The sequenced material came from peripheral blood. This clonotype was sampled from a woman in her fifties or sixties with active or convalescent COVID-19. J is TRBJ1-6 and V is TRBV5-1; D perhaps matches TRBD1 (6 bases). The CDR3 nucleotides are TGCGCCAGCAGCTTACAGGGTCAAGATAATTCACCCCTCCACTTT. Protein: CASSLQGQDNSPLHF.